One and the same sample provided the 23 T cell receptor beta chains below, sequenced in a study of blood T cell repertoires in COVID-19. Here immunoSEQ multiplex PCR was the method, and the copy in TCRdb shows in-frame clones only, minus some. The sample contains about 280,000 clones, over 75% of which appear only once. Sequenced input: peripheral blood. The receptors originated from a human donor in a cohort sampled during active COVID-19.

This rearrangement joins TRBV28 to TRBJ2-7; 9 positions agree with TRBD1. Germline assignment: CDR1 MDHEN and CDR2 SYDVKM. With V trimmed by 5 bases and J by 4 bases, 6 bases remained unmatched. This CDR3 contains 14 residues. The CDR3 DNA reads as TGTGCCAGCAGTCTGGGACAGGGTCAGTACGAGCAGTACTTC. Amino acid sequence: CASSLGQGQYEQYF.

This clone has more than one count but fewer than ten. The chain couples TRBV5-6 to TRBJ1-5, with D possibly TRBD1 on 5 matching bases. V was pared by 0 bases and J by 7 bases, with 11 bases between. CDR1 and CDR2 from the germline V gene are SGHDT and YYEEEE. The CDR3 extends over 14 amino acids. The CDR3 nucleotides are TGTGCCAGCAGCTTGGTGGGGCAGGGACAGCCCCAGCATTTT. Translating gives CASSLVGQGQPQHF.

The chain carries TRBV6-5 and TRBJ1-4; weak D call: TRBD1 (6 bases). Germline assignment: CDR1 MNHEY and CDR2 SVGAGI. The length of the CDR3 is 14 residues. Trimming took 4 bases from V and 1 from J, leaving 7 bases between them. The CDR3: CASSLGGTNEKLFF. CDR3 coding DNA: TGTGCCAGCAGTTTAGGGGGAACTAATGAAAAACTGTTTTTT.

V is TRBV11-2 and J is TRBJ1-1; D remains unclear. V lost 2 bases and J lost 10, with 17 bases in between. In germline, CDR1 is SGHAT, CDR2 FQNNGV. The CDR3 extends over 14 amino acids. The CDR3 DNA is TGTGCCAGCAGCTTATTGAAGTCCTACGGTAGAGCTTTCTTT. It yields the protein CASSLLKSYGRAFF.

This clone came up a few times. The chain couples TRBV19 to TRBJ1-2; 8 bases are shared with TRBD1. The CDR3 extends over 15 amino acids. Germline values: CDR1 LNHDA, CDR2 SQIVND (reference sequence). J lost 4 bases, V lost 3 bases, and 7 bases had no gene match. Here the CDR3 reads CASSILDRVSYGYTF. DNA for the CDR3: TGTGCCAGTAGTATCCTGGACAGGGTGAGCTATGGCTACACCTTC. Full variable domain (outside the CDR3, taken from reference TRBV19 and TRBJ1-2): DGGITQSPKYLFRKEGQNVTLSCEQNLNHDAMYWYRQDPGQGLRLIYYSQIVNDFQKGDIAEGYSVSREKKESFPLTVTSAQKNPTAFYLCASSILDRVSYGYTFGSGTRLTVV.

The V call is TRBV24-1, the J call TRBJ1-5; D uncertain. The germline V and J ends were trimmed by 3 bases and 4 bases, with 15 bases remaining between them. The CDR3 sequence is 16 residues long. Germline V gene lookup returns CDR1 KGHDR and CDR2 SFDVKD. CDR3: CATSDQSHGPNQPQHF. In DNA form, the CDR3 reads TGTGCCACCAGTGATCAATCACATGGTCCTAATCAGCCCCAGCATTTT.

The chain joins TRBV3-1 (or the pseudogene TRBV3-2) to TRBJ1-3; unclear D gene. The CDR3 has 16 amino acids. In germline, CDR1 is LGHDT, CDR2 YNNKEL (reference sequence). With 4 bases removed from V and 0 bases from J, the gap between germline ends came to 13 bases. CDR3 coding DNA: TGTGCCAGCAGCCCTGAAGATTCCTACTCTGGAAACACCATATATTTT. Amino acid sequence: CASSPEDSYSGNTIYF.

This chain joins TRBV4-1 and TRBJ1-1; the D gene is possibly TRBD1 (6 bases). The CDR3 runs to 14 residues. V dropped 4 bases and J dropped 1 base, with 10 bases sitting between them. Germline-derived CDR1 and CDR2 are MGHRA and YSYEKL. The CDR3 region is CASSRDIGNTEAFF. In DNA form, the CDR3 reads TGCGCCAGCAGCCGGGACATCGGGAACACTGAAGCTTTCTTT.

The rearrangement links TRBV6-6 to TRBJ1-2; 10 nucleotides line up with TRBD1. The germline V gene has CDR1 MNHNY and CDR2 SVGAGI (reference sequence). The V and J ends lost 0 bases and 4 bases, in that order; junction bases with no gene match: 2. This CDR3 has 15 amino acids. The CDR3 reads CASSYSTGGIYGYTF. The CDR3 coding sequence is TGTGCCAGCAGTTACTCGACAGGGGGCATCTATGGCTACACCTTC.

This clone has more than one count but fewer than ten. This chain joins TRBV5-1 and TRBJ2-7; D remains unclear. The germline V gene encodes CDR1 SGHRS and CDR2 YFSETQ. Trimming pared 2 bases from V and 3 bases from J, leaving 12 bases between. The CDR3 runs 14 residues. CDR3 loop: CASSFSTKNYEQYF. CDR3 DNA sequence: TGCGCCAGCAGCTTTAGTACCAAGAACTACGAGCAGTACTTC.

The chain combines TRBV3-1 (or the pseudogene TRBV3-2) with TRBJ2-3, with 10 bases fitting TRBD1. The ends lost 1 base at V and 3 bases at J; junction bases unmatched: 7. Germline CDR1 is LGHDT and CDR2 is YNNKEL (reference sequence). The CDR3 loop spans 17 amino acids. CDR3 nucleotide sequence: TGTGCCAGCAGCCAAGTCCGGACAGGGGGAGGGACAGATACGCAGTATTTT. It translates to CASSQVRTGGGTDTQYF.

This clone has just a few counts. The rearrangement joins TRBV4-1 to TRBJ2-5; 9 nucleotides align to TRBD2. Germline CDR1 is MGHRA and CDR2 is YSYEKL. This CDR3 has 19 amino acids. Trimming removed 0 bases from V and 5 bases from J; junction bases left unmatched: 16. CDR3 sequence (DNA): TGCGCCAGCAGCCAAGACCCCCTAGGGGCGGGAGGGCCGATTGAGACCCAGTACTTC. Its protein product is CASSQDPLGAGGPIETQYF.

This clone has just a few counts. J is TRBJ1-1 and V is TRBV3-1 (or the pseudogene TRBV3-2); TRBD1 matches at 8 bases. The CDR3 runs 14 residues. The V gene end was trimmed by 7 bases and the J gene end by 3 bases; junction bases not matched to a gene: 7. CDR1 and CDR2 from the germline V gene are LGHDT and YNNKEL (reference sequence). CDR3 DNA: TGTGCCAGCACACAGGGGGATAGATACACTGAAGCTTTCTTT. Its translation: CASTQGDRYTEAFF.

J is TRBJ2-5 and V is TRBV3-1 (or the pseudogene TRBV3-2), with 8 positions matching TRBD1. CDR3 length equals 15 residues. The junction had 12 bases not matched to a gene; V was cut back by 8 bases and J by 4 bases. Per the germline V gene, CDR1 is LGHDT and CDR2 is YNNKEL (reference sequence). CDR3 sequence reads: CASGLPGQVGETQYF. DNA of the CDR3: TGTGCCAGCGGCCTCCCGGGACAGGTGGGAGAGACCCAGTACTTC.

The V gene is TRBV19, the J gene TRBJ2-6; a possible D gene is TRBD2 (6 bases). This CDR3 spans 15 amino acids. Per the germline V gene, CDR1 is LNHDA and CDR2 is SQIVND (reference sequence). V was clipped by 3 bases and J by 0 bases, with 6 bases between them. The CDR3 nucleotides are TGTGCCAGTAGTATGGGGGGCTCTGGGGCCAACGTCCTGACTTTC. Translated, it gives CASSMGGSGANVLTF.

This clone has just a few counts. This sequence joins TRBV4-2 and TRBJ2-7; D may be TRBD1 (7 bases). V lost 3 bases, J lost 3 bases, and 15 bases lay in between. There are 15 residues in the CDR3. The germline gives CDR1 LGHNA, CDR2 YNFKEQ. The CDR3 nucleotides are TGTGCCAGCAGCCATTTCGCGGGACAGAGCTACGAGCAGTACTTC. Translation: CASSHFAGQSYEQYF.

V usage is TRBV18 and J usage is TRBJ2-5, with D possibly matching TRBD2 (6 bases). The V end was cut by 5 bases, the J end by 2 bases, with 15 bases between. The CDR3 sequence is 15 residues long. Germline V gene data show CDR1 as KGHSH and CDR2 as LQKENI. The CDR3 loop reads CASSVQGLLQETQYF. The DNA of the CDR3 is TGTGCCAGCTCAGTCCAGGGACTGCTGCAAGAGACCCAGTACTTC.

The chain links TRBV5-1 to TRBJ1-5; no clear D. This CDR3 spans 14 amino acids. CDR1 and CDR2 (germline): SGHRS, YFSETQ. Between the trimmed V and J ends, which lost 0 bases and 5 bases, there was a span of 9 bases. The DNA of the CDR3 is TGCGCCAGCAGCTTGGGGGGAGCGGATCAGCCCCAGCATTTT. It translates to CASSLGGADQPQHF.

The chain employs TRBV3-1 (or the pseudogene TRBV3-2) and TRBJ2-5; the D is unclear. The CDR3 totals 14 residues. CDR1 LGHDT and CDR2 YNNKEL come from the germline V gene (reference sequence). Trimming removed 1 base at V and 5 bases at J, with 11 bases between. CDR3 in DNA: TGTGCCAGCAGCCAAGGGTCCAGCGATGAGACCCAGTACTTC. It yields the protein CASSQGSSDETQYF.

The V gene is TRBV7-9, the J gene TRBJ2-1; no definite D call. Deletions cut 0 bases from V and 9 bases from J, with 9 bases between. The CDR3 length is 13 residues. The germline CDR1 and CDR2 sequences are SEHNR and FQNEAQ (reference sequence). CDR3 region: CASSLAALIEQFF. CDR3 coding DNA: TGTGCCAGCAGCTTAGCGGCCCTTATTGAGCAGTTCTTC.

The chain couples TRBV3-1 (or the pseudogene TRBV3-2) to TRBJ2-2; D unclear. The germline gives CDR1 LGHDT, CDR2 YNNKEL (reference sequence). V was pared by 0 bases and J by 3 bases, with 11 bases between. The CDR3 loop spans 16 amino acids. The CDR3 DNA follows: TGTGCCAGCAGCCAAGAGCGTATCGAGGACACCGGGGAGCTGTTTTTT. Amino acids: CASSQERIEDTGELFF.

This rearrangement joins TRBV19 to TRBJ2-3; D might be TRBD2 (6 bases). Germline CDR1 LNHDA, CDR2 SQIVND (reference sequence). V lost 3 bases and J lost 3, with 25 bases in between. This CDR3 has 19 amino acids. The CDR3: CASSIRDEAGLEWTDTQYF. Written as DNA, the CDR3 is TGTGCCAGTAGTATCCGGGACGAAGCGGGCCTTGAGTGGACAGATACGCAGTATTTT.

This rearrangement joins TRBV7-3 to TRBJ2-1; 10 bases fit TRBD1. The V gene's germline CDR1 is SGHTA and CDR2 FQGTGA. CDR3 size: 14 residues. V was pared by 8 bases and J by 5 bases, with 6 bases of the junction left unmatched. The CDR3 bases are TGTGCCAGCTCAAGGGACAGGGGCAACAATGAGCAGTTCTTC. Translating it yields CASSRDRGNNEQFF.